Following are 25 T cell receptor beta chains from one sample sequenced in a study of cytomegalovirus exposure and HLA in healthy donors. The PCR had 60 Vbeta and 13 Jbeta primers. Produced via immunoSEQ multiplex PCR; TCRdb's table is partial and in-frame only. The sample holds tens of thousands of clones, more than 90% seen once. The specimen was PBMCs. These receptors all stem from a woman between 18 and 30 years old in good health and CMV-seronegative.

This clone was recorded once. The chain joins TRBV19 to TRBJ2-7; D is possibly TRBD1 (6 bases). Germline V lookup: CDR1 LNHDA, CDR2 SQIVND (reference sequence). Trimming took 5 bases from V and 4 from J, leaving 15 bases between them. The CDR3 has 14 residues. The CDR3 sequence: CASSVGDIGYEQYF. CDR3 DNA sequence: TGTGCCAGTAGTGTGGGGGACATCGGGTACGAGCAGTACTTC. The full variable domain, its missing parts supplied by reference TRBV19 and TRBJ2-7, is DGGITQSPKYLFRKEGQNVTLSCEQNLNHDAMYWYRQDPGQGLRLIYYSQIVNDFQKGDIAEGYSVSREKKESFPLTVTSAQKNPTAFYLCASSVGDIGYEQYFGPGTRLTVT.

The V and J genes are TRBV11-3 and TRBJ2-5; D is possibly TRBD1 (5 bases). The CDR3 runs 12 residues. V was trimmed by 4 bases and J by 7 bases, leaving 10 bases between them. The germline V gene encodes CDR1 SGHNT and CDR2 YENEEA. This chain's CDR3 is CASSSGAGTQYF. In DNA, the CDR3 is TGTGCCAGCAGCTCTGGGGCAGGGACCCAGTACTTC.

CDR3 nucleotides: TGTGCCAGCTCTACAGAAGTCAATCAGCCCCAGCATTTT. Translation: CASSTEVNQPQHF. The V gene is TRBV28, the J gene TRBJ1-5; D remains unclear. The CDR3 has 13 amino acids. With 8 bases removed from V and 3 bases from J, the gap between germline ends came to 11 bases. Germline V gene lookup returns CDR1 MDHEN and CDR2 SYDVKM.

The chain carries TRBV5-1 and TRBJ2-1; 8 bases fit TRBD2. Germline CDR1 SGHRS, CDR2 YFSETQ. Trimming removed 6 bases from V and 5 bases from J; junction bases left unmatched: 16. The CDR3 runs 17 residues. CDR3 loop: CASKDESSGPRNNEQFF. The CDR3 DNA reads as TGCGCCAGCAAAGACGAGTCTAGCGGGCCGAGGAACAATGAGCAGTTCTTC.

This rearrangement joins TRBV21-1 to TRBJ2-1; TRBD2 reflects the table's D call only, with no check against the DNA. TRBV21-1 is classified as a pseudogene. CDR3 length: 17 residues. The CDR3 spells CASRSASGSGPYNEQFF. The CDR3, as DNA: TGTGCCAGCCGGTCTGCTAGCGGGAGTGGGCCCTACAATGAGCAGTTCTTC.

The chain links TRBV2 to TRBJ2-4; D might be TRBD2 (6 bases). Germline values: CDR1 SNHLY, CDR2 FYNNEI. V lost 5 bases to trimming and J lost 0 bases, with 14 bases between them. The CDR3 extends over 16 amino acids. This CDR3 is CASSLLSGLAKNIQYF. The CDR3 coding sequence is TGTGCCAGCAGTCTCCTAAGCGGGCTAGCCAAAAACATTCAGTACTTC.

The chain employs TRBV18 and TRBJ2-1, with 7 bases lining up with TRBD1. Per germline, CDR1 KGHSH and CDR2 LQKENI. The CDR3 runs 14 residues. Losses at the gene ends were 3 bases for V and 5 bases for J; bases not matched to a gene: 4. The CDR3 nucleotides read TGTGCCAGCTCACCGACAGGGCATAACAATGAGCAGTTCTTC. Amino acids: CASSPTGHNNEQFF. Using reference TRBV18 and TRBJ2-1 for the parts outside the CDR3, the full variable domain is NAGVMQNPRHLVRRRGQEARLRCSPMKGHSHVYWYRQLPEEGLKFMVYLQKENIIDESGMPKERFSAEFPKEGPSILRIQQVVRGDSAAYFCASSPTGHNNEQFFGPGTRLTVL.

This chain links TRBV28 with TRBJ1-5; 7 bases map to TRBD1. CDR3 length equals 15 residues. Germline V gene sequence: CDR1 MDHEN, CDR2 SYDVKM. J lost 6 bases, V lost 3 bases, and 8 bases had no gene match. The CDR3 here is CASSFRNRGGQPQHF. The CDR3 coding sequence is TGTGCCAGCAGTTTCCGGAACAGGGGAGGTCAGCCCCAGCATTTT.

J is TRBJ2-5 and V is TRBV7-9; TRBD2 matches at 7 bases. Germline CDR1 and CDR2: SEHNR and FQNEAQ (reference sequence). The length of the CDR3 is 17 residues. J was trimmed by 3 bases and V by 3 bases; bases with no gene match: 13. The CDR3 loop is CASSFSVSTSAKETQYF. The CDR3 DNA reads TGTGCCAGCAGCTTCAGCGTTAGCACTAGCGCAAAAGAGACCCAGTACTTC.

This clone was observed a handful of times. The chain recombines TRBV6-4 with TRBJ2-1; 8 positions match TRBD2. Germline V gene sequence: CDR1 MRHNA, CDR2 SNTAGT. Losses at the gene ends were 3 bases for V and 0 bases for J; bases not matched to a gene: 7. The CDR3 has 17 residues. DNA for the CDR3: TGTGCCAGCAGTGAGGGGGCTAGCGGGCGCTCCTACAATGAGCAGTTCTTC. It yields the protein CASSEGASGRSYNEQFF.

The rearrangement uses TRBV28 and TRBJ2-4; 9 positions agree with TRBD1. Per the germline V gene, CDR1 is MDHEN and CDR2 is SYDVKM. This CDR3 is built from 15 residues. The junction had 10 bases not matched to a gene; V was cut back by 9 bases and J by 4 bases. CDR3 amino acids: CASYAPGTGKNIQYF. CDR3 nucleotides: TGTGCCAGTTATGCCCCCGGGACAGGGAAAAACATTCAGTACTTC.

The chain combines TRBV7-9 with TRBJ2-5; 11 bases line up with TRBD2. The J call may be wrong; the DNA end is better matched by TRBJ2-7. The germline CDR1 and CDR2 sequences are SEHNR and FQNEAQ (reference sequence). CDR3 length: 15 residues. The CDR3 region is CASSGTSGSSYEQYF. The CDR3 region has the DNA TGTGCCAGCAGCGGGACTAGCGGATCCTCCTACGAGCAGTACTTC.

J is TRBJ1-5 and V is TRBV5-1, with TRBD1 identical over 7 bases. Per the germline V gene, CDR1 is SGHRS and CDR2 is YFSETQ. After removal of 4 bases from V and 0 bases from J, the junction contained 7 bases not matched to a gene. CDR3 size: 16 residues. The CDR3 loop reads CASSPTGQSSNQPQHF. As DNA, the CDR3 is TGCGCCAGCAGCCCGACGGGACAGAGTAGCAATCAGCCCCAGCATTTT.

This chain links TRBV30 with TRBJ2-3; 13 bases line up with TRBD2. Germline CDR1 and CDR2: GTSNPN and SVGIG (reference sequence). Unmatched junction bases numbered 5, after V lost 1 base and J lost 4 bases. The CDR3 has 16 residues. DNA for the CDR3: TGTGCCTGGAGTGCGGGACTAGCGGGAAAGTCAGATACGCAGTATTTT. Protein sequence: CAWSAGLAGKSDTQYF.

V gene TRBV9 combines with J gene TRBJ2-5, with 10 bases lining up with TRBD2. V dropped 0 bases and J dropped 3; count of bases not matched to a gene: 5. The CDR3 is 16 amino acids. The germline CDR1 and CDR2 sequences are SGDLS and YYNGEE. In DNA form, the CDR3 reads TGTGCCAGCAGCGTAGCTAGGACTAGCGGAGAAGAGACCCAGTACTTC. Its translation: CASSVARTSGEETQYF.

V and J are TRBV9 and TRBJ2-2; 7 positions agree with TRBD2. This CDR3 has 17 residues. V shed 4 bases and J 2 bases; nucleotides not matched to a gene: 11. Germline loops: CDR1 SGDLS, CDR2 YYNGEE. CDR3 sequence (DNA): TGTGCCAGCAGCCCCCGTGGACCGGGAGGCAACACCGGGGAGCTGTTTTTT. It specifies CASSPRGPGGNTGELFF.

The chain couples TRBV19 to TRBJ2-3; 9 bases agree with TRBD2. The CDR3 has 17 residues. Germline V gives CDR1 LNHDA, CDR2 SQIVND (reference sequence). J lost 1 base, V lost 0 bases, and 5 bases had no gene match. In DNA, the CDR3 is TGTGCCAGTAGTATAGAAACTAGCGGGTGGCGCACAGATACGCAGTATTTT. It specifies CASSIETSGWRTDTQYF.

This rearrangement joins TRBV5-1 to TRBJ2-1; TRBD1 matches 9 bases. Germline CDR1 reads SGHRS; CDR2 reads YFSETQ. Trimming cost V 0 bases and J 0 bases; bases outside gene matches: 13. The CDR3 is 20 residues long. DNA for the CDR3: TGCGCCAGCAGCTTGGAACCCCCGGGACAGGGATTCCCCTCCTACAATGAGCAGTTCTTC. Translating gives CASSLEPPGQGFPSYNEQFF.

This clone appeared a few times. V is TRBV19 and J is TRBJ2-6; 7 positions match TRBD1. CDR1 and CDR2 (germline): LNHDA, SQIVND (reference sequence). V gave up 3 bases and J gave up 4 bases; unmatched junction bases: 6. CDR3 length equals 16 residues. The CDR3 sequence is CASSILDRAGANVLTF. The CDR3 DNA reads TGTGCCAGTAGTATTCTTGACAGGGCAGGGGCCAACGTCCTGACTTTC.

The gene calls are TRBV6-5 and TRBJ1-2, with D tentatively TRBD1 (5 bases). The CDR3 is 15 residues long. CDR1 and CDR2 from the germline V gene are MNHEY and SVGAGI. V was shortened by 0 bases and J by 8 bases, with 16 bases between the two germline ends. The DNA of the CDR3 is TGTGCCAGCAGTTACTCGATTGCCAGGGTGGACGGCTACACCTTC. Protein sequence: CASSYSIARVDGYTF.

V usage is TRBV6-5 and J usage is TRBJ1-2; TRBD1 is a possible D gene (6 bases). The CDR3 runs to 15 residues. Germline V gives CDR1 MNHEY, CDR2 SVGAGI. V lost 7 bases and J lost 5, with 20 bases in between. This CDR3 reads CASTDDRSQRYGYTF. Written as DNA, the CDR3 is TGTGCCAGCACCGATGACAGGTCCCAGCGGTATGGCTACACCTTC.

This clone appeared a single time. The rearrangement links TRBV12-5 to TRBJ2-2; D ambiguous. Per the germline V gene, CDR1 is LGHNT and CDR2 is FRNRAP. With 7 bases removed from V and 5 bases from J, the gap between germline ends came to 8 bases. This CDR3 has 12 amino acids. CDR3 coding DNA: TGTGCTAGTGCCCCAGAAACCGGGGAGCTGTTTTTT. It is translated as CASAPETGELFF.

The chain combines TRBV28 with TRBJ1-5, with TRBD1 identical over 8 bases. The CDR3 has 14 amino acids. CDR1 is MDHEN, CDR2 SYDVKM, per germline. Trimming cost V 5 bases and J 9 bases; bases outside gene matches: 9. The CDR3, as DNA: TGTGCCAGCAGTCCCGGACAGGGTGGGCCGCCCCAGCATTTT. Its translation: CASSPGQGGPPQHF.

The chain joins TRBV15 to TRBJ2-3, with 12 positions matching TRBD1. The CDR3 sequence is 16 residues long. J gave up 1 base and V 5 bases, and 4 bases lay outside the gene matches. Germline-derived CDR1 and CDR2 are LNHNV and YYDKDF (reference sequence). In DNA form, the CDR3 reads TGTGCCACCAGCGAAGGGACAGGGGGCGGCACAGATACGCAGTATTTT. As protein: CATSEGTGGGTDTQYF.

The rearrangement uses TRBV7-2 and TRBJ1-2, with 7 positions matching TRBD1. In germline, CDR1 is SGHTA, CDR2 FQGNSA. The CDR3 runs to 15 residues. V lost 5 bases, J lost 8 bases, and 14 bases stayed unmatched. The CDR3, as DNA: TGTGCCAGCAGCCTACCTTTAGAGGGGGCTGAGGGCTACACCTTC. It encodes CASSLPLEGAEGYTF.